The rows below give T cell receptor beta chains drawn from one sample of a study of blood T cell repertoires in COVID-19. TCRdb's copy holds only in-frame clones and misses some; the assay was immunoSEQ multiplex PCR. Among some 250,000 clones, roughly 87% were seen once, and the ten largest hold under 0.95%. The specimen sequenced was peripheral blood. The origin of the receptors is a woman younger than 45 with acute or convalescent COVID-19. CDR3s include the opening cysteine and the closing phenylalanine or tryptophan.

j_call,v_call,cdr3_aa
TRBJ2-7,TRBV6-1,CASSATSGRVSYEQYF
TRBJ2-1,TRBV6-2/TRBV6-3,CASSLPRLAGYNEQFF
TRBJ1-5,TRBV5-1,CASSLAGGIYQPQHF
TRBJ1-2,TRBV4-2,CASSHGYNLAFDGYTF
TRBJ1-4,TRBV6-6,CASRLDSVNEKLFF
TRBJ1-5,TRBV4-1,CASSQMTGGISQPQHF
TRBJ1-2,TRBV12-3/TRBV12-4,CASCDTANYGYTF
TRBJ2-1,TRBV5-5,CASSLTTGTGVDEQFF
TRBJ2-7,TRBV3-1/TRBV3-2,CASSQVSGLAGNYEQYF
TRBJ2-1,TRBV11-3,CASTLGRTNYNEQFF
TRBJ2-7,TRBV5-1,CASTRLAGGYEQYF
TRBJ1-1,TRBV7-9,CASRNSQGDTEAFF
TRBJ2-1,TRBV11-3,CASSLELAGDANEQFF
TRBJ2-3,TRBV11-2,CASSLGGLAGTDTQYF
TRBJ2-7,TRBV18,CASSADIASRSYEQYF
TRBJ2-7,TRBV7-9,CASSPSGASGNSYEQYF
TRBJ2-7,TRBV4-1,CASSQGEGLAGASYVQYF
TRBJ2-4,TRBV7-8,CASSLGSSPDIQYF
TRBJ1-3,TRBV10-3,CAISRPTGSPGNTIYF
TRBJ1-1,TRBV7-8,CASSPRQVSMNTEAFF
TRBJ1-5,TRBV6-1,CASSEAGAYQPQHF
TRBJ2-7,TRBV9,CASSALGDSPLEQYF
TRBJ1-1,TRBV5-1,CASSYRQGAPNTEAFF
TRBJ2-7,TRBV5-4,CASSTEQGSYEQYF